This TCR beta chain was found in a study of shared T cell receptors in the human thymus. The CDR3 sequence is 16 residues long. Per the germline V gene, CDR1 is SGHRS and CDR2 is YFSETQ. With 0 bases removed from V and 2 bases from J, the gap between germline ends came to 12 bases. Measured with immunoSEQ multiplex PCR; TCRdb has only the in-frame clones, and not every one. The sample lists hundreds of thousands of clones; 88% were seen once. This same sample was also taken into another study, of human thymus T cells. This second study notes: Congenital heart defects were the reason for the corrective surgery that the donors, healthy Finnish infants, were having. The study used thymus tissue resected during corrective heart surgery. Thymic and blood repertoires showed apparently biased V and J gene usage. Related research described strongly overlapping thymic repertoires in unrelated people.

The chain joins TRBV5-1 to TRBJ1-5, with unresolved D. The source of this sequence is a boy less than two years old with a congenital heart defect. Source material: thymocytes. The CDR3 loop reads CASSLGGVSGNQPQHF. The CDR3, as DNA: TGCGCCAGCAGCTTGGGGGGAGTTTCTGGCAATCAGCCCCAGCATTTT.